The T cell receptor beta chain under discussion was sequenced for a study of somatic mutations in cytotoxic T cells in rheumatoid arthritis. This CDR3 spans 14 amino acids. Looked up from germline, CDR1 is LNHDA and CDR2 is SQIVND (reference sequence). Trimming left V 3 bases short and J 6 bases short, with 15 bases between. Here immunoSEQ multiplex PCR was the method, and the copy in TCRdb shows in-frame clones only, minus some. The data show 15,000 to 20,000 clones, over 70% seen once. Sequencing was done on a sample of CD8+ T cells sorted from blood. This TCR derives from a woman between 50 and 59 years old in good health. The chain recombines TRBV19 with TRBJ2-7; tentative D call: TRBD1 (6 bases). This CDR3 reads CASSIVGAAGEQYF. CDR3 nucleotide sequence: TGTGCCAGTAGTATTGTGGGGGCTGCGGGCGAGCAGTACTTC.